This TCR beta chain comes out of a study of blood T cells in healthy people across ages. Regarding this clonotype: The junction and the germline gene differ at one end; a read error may be behind it.

There are 14 residues in the CDR3. From germline, CDR1 is MDHEN and CDR2 SYDVKM. Together with a sample-barcoded 5' primer, a J-beta primer mix was included in a second PCR lasting about 7 to 11 cycles. From the 5' RACE reads, TCRdb called clonotypes with MiXCR, one entry per CDR3 protein. The sample includes about 720,000 distinct CDR3 sequences, more than 20% of them seen just once. This sample also belongs to another study, concerning T cells of mothers and their children. That source adds: TCR recombination output is shaped by thymic selection similarly in related and unrelated pairs. Among related mother-child pairs, overlap was slightly higher than in unrelated pairs, though not significantly.

The sequence was obtained from a boy aged 5-17 years in good health. The sample was blood. This chain connects TRBV28 to TRBJ1-2, with D perhaps matching TRBD1 (6 bases). This CDR3 reads CANSLGQLNYGYTF. CDR3 in DNA: TGTGCCAACAGTTTAGGACAGCTCAACTATGGCTACACCTTC.